The entry below describes one T cell receptor (beta chain). This clone was counted a few times. Its antigen is still unknown. Per-nucleotide qualities are absent, and no much larger clonotype sits a single base away. The data were taken from a study of blood T cell repertoires in COVID-19 (dated by TCRdb to between 2020 and 2021). Regarding the study in general: Collaborator samples came from the United States, Italy and Spain and covered acute and convalescent phases of COVID-19. The material from the prospective study consisted of cDNA or gDNA derived from T cells, B-cell-depleted T cells, or PBMCs. Subjects who had been exposed to COVID-19, were actively infected with it, or had recovered from it provided the deeply sampled blood TCRbeta repertoires that made up the dataset. The repertoires were released in a freely available public database intended as a resource for research on the immune response to SARS-CoV-2. Samples were obtained from the ongoing ImmuneRACE study (first 160 participants) and from 1,254 subjects provided by 6 global collaborators. A de-identified subject ID, COVID-19 status, age in years and sex were almost always included in the sample metadata. Where available, HLA class I and class II types were taken from metadata supplied by the sample provider and were not determined by assay-based typing. Study-wide findings and limitations: The amount of clinical and demographic metadata varied by source and participant and was provided uncurated.

The CDR3 spans 13 residues, from the cysteine through the phenylalanine. The kept DNA is CDR3 alone, 39 bases in frame from the first base. V loses 6 bases, J loses 2 bases, and the germline ends lie 11 bases apart. The germline V gene (reference sequence) supplies CDR1 MNHEY and CDR2 SMNVEV. TCRbeta CDR3 regions were amplified from genomic DNA using the immunoSEQ Assay, a bias-controlled multiplex PCR. For the original study's pipeline: The number of nucleated cells in each sample was estimated from the amplification of reference gene primers within the assay. To quantify the absolute abundance of each unique TCRbeta CDR3 rearrangement, sequence reads were collapsed and filtered. Productive Simpson clonality was computed per sample as the square root of Simpson's diversity index over productive rearrangements. TCRdb took over this immuneACCESS table, retaining in-frame rearrangements with V and J assigned. Such tables are incomplete; in checked studies, under half of the missing clones stem from an unresolved V gene, and the remainder is unexplained. That table furnishes V, J and clone size, whereas the DNA furnished D and trimming. The sample table shows about 210,000 clones, and about 87% are seen once. 9% to 12% of the sample is held by the ten biggest clonotypes.

Participants in the prospective study were aged roughly 18 to 100 years, lived in 24 United States geographic areas, and enrolled through a virtual design. Cohort assignment in the prospective study relied on participant-reported clinical history from a screening survey and a study questionnaire. In the prospective study, mobile phlebotomists collected whole blood, serum and a nasopharyngeal or oropharyngeal swab from each participant. Participants in the prospective study had the option to provide additional blood draws and questionnaires over a roughly 2-month period. Prospective study blood samples were shipped either frozen or at room temperature before DNA extraction.

This clonotype was obtained from a man aged 18 to 30 with acute COVID-19. The chain was built from TRBV27 and TRBJ2-7, with the D gene not clear enough to name. The sequenced sample consisted of PBMCs or T cells enriched from blood (not recorded which). The sequenced DNA: TGTGCCAGCAGGATGGCTTACACCTACGAGCAGTACTTC. The resulting protein is CASRMAYTYEQYF.